This section outlines one T cell receptor (beta chain) sequence together with its context. Its antigen remains unidentified. These data belong to a study of cytomegalovirus exposure and HLA in healthy donors. General study points: A later analysis showed HLA-associated TCR beta chains outstripping equally common others in clonal expansion.

Both 60 Vbeta primers and 13 Jbeta primers went into the PCR. Clones were read by immunoSEQ multiplex PCR, and TCRdb kept only the in-frame ones, dropping some. Here the sample spans around 97,000 clones, almost 80% being singletons. The CDR3 spans 15 residues. Germline loops: CDR1 LNHDA, CDR2 SQIVND (reference sequence). Trimming stripped 4 bases from V and 2 bases from J, with 14 bases between. V usage is TRBV19 and J usage is TRBJ2-5; no reliable D call. The sample taken for sequencing was PBMCs. This receptor was identified in a man aged 50 or older in good health and CMV-seropositive. The DNA for the CDR3 is TGTGCCAGTAGTACCTCTCAAGCTTTGCAAGAGACCCAGTACTTC. It translates to CASSTSQALQETQYF.